The clone carrying this TCR beta chain was detected many times. Its antigen is currently unknown. A single record per CDR3 protein comes from TCRdb applying MiXCR to the RT-PCR reads. The sample records some 520,000 distinct CDR3 sequences, approximately 15% being singletons. This sample was included in a study of response to subunit inactivated influenza vaccine. V lost 1 base and J 15 bases, leaving 10 bases between the germline ends. The CDR3 totals 11 residues. Broader study findings: Authors suggested each seasonal influenza vaccination recruits few new T cells.

Sequenced here: CD4+ T cells sorted from PBMCs, sampled less than 25 months after vaccination. The clonotype was recovered from a man between 45 and 75 years old who received an inactivated influenza vaccine. The rearrangement joins TRBV12-3 or TRBV12-4 to TRBJ2-1, with D uncertain. The CDR3 region is CASSLGGPWFF. In nucleotides, the CDR3 is TGTGCCAGCAGTTTAGGGGGTCCCTGGTTCTTC.